A selection of T cell receptor beta chains follows, all from one sample in a study of neurological immune-mediated disorders. TCRdb re-analysed the 5' RACE reads in MiXCR, keeping a single row per CDR3 protein. This table holds 95,000 or so distinct CDR3 sequences, 3.5% to 4% found once. Material for sequencing was PBMCs. The source is a woman younger than 30 with multiple sclerosis. Both conserved end residues are part of each CDR3. A D gene is named only where the DNA matches it firmly. The size field is filled for only some rows; it gives once, few, many or a size class.

>many|TRBJ1-1|TRBV21-1|-
TGTGCCAGCAGCAACAAGAAGGGCCCCACAGGGGGGAACACTGAAGCTTTCTTT
CASSNKKGPTGGNTEAFF
>many|TRBJ1-5|TRBV28|TRBD1
TGTGCCAGCAGGGGACAGGGCCTTAATCAGCCCCAGCATTTT
CASRGQGLNQPQHF
>many|TRBJ2-7|TRBV5-1|-
TGCGCCAGCAGCTTGGTACAGGGACACGAGCAGTACTTC
CASSLVQGHEQYF
>many|TRBJ1-1|TRBV27|-
TGTGCCAGCAGCCTTGTTTTGGGTTACACTGAAGCTTTCTTT
CASSLVLGYTEAFF
>many|TRBJ1-3|TRBV12-3/TRBV12-4|-
TGTGCCAGCAGGGGTGGGGGAGGCGGCGGAAACACCATATATTTT
CASRGGGGGGNTIYF
>many|TRBJ2-7|TRBV10-3|-
TGTGCCATCAGTGAAGGGCAGGAGCGAGGCTACGAGCAGTACTTC
CAISEGQERGYEQYF
>many|TRBJ1-3|TRBV6-1|-
TGTGCCAGCAGCACAGGGCTTCCCGGAAACACCATATATTTT
CASSTGLPGNTIYF
>many|TRBJ2-7|TRBV12-3/TRBV12-4|-
TGTGCCAGCAGTTTATCGGGTTACGAGCAGTACTTC
CASSLSGYEQYF
>many|TRBJ1-1|TRBV30|-
TGTGCCTGGGGACGGAAGACCACGAACACTGAAGCTTTCTTT
CAWGRKTTNTEAFF
>few|TRBJ1-1|TRBV20-1|-
TGCAGTGTTGGGCAAAGGGACACTGAAGCTTTCTTT
CSVGQRDTEAFF
>many|TRBJ2-1|TRBV28|-
TGTGCCAGCAGTTCACGGGACCGAAGCTCCTACAATGAGCAGTTCTTC
CASSSRDRSSYNEQFF
>many|TRBJ2-4|TRBV20-1|TRBD2
TGCAGTGCTTCCCAGACCGGGACTAGCGGGAGCGGGTACTTC
CSASQTGTSGSGYF
>many|TRBJ2-1|TRBV3-1|-
TGTGCCAGCAGTCAAACAGGGTACGGTGAGCAGTTCTTC
CASSQTGYGEQFF
>-|TRBJ2-1|TRBV20-1|TRBD2
TGCAGTGCTAGAGAAGCGGGGAAATACAATGAGCAGTTCTTC
CSAREAGKYNEQFF
>many|TRBJ2-1|TRBV29-1|-
TGCAGCGTTGAACGGGCGGCCTACAATGAGCAGTTCTTC
CSVERAAYNEQFF
>few|TRBJ2-1|TRBV7-3|-
TGTGCCAGCAGCTCGACGGACAGAAACAATGAGCAGTTCTTC
CASSSTDRNNEQFF
>many|TRBJ1-5|TRBV6-1|-
TGTGCCAGCAGAAACAGGGAACCTCAGCCCCAGCATTTT
CASRNREPQPQHF
>-|TRBJ2-5|TRBV29-1|TRBD2
TGCAGCGTTGAATGGGCTAGCGGGCGCCAAGAGACCCAGTACTTC
CSVEWASGRQETQYF
>many|TRBJ2-5|TRBV12-3/TRBV12-4|-
TGTGCCAGCAGTCCGGGCAACAGAGAGACCCAGTACTTC
CASSPGNRETQYF
>many|TRBJ2-7|TRBV12-3/TRBV12-4|-
TGTGCCAGCAGTTCCAAATGGGGGAGGCACGAGCAGTACTTC
CASSSKWGRHEQYF
>many|TRBJ2-3|TRBV20-1|-
TGCAGTGCTAGAGATGTGACAGATACGCAGTATTTT
CSARDVTDTQYF
>many|TRBJ2-2|TRBV19|TRBD2
TGTGCCAGTAGTACTACTAGCGGGAGGCGGACCGGGGAGCTGTTTTTT
CASSTTSGRRTGELFF
>many|TRBJ2-4|TRBV10-2|-
TGCGCCAGCAGTGAGTCGACAGTCGGCATTCAGTACTTC
CASSESTVGIQYF
>many|TRBJ1-1|TRBV5-1|TRBD1
TGCGCCAGCACCTTCACAGGGGCCTTGAACACTGAAGCTTTCTTT
CASTFTGALNTEAFF
>many|TRBJ1-1|TRBV20-1|TRBD1
TGCAGTGCTCTAGGGGACAGCCTTTACACTGAAGCTTTCTTT
CSALGDSLYTEAFF
>many|TRBJ2-3|TRBV7-9|-
TGTGCAAGGAGTACCCTGGACGGCACAGATACGCAGTATTTT
CARSTLDGTDTQYF
>many|TRBJ1-6|TRBV6-5|-
TGTGCCAGCAGCTTACTGGGTTCACCCCTCCACTTT
CASSLLGSPLHF
>many|TRBJ1-2|TRBV29-1|-
TGCAGCGTTGGTGTGGGACAAAGCTATGGCTACACCTTC
CSVGVGQSYGYTF
>few|TRBJ2-5|TRBV5-1|TRBD2
TGCGCCAGCAGCTTTGGAGTAGCGGGAAGAGAGACCCAGTACTTC
CASSFGVAGRETQYF
>few|TRBJ2-1|TRBV7-6|-
TGTGCCAGCAGCACCCAACCGGGACCAAGAACCAATGAGCAGTTCTTC
CASSTQPGPRTNEQFF
>many|TRBJ2-5|TRBV5-6|-
TGTGCCAGCAGCTTCGCCGACGGACAAGAGACCCAGTACTTC
CASSFADGQETQYF
>many|TRBJ1-1|TRBV15|-
TGTGCCACCAGCAGAGGAAGGGATTTTTACACTGAAGCTTTCTTT
CATSRGRDFYTEAFF
>few|TRBJ2-3|TRBV5-1|-
TGCGCCAGCAGCTTACCGGGACTCCGAGATACGCAGTATTTT
CASSLPGLRDTQYF
>many|TRBJ2-4|TRBV7-9|-
TGTGCCAGCAGCTCAAACCCAAATAGCCAAAACATTCAGTACTTC
CASSSNPNSQNIQYF
>many|TRBJ2-2|TRBV7-9|TRBD2
TGTGCCAGCAGCCCCCTAGCGGGGTACACCGGGGAGCTGTTTTTT
CASSPLAGYTGELFF
>many|TRBJ1-2|TRBV5-6|-
TGTGCCAGCAGCTTGGGGGTGGATGGCTACACCTTC
CASSLGVDGYTF
>many|TRBJ1-2|TRBV5-1|-
TGCGCCAGCAGCTTGGCCGGGGAGAGTAATGGCTACACCTTC
CASSLAGESNGYTF
>many|TRBJ2-3|TRBV7-9|TRBD2
TGTGCCAGCAGTTCCTGGGTAGCGGGGGGCTTGGATACGCAGTATTTT
CASSSWVAGGLDTQYF
>many|TRBJ2-1|TRBV7-2|-
TGTGCCAGCAGCTTAGTTGGGGCCCAGGGCCGCTCCTACAATGAGCAGTTCTTC
CASSLVGAQGRSYNEQFF
>many|TRBJ1-6|TRBV20-1|-
TGCAGTGCTCGTGCCGGGGGGAATAATTCACCCCTCCACTTT
CSARAGGNNSPLHF
>many|TRBJ2-1|TRBV6-2/TRBV6-3|-
TGTGCCAGCAGTTACTGGGGGTTTGTGCAGTTCTTC
CASSYWGFVQFF
>many|TRBJ1-1|TRBV11-1|-
TGTGCCAGCAGCCTCAGGTTCCTGAACACTGAAGCTTTCTTT
CASSLRFLNTEAFF
>many|TRBJ1-2|TRBV7-8|TRBD1
TGTGCCAGCAGCCCAGGCGGGACAGGGGAGAACTATGGCTACACCTTC
CASSPGGTGENYGYTF
>many|TRBJ2-2|TRBV6-5|TRBD1
TGTGCCAGCAGTCGAGGGGGACAGGGAGGTATCGCCGGGGAGCTGTTTTTT
CASSRGGQGGIAGELFF
>few|TRBJ1-2|TRBV20-1|-
TGCAGTGCTAATGGCTACACCTTC
CSANGYTF
>many|TRBJ2-6|TRBV4-1|-
TGCGCCAGCAGGGGAGCGGGTGGGGCCAACGTCCTGACTTTC
CASRGAGGANVLTF